These 13 T cell receptor beta chains were all obtained from the same sample, sequenced in a study of spatial heterogeneity in lung cancer. Overall study findings and caveats: Counts of expanded intratumoral alpha and beta TCRs tracked tumor mutation counts.

Their specific antigens are unknown. Time point of the sample: sample taken at primary tumor resection. TCRdb re-analysed the 5' RACE reads in MiXCR, keeping a single row per CDR3 protein. The sample consists of some 8,700 distinct CDR3 sequences, less than 15% of them appearing once. The material was lung tumor tissue, obtained at surgery. Every receptor here comes from a male donor with early-stage non-small cell lung cancer.

Sample share makes this clonotype medium-sized. The chain links TRBV12-3 or TRBV12-4 to TRBJ1-2; D may be TRBD1 (6 bases). Deletions cut 2 bases from V and 4 bases from J, with 11 bases between. The CDR3 totals 14 residues. The CDR3 coding sequence is TGTGCCAGCAGTTTATCAGGACAGACCTATGGCTACACCTTC. Translating gives CASSLSGQTYGYTF.

This clonotype came up many times. The rearrangement joins TRBV14 to TRBJ2-3; D uncertain. The CDR3 is made up of 15 amino acids. V was clipped by 1 base and J by 10 bases, with 18 bases between them. From germline, CDR1 is SGHDN and CDR2 FVKESK. Here the CDR3 DNA reads TGTGCCAGCAGCCAAGTAAGCCACGCGCAGGCGGCGCAGTATTTT. Translating gives CASSQVSHAQAAQYF. Full variable domain (rest looked up from reference TRBV14 and TRBJ2-3): EAGVTQFPSHSVIEKGQTVTLRCDPISGHDNLYWYRRVMGKEIKFLLHFVKESKQDESGMPNNRFLAERTGGTYSTLKVQPAELEDSGVYFCASSQVSHAQAAQYFGPGTRLTVL.

This clonotype was seen repeatedly, ten times or more. The rearrangement uses TRBV9 and TRBJ2-1; no firm D call. Germline CDR1 reads SGDLS; CDR2 reads YYNGEE. Trimming pared 0 bases from V and 7 bases from J, leaving 8 bases between. CDR3 length: 13 amino acids. CDR3 region: CASSVALGNEQFF. The CDR3 DNA is TGTGCCAGCAGCGTAGCTCTGGGGAATGAGCAGTTCTTC. The full variable domain, with the rest looked up from reference TRBV9 and TRBJ2-1, is DSGVTQTPKHLITATGQRVTLRCSPRSGDLSVYWYQQSLDQGLQFLIQYYNGEERAKGNILERFSAQQFPDLHSELNLSSLELGDSALYFCASSVALGNEQFFGPGTRLTVL.

This clonotype has ten or more counts. This chain connects TRBV4-1 to TRBJ2-2; D call uncertain. Deletions cut 1 base from V and 0 bases from J, with 9 bases between. This CDR3 is 16 amino acids long. Germline-derived CDR1 and CDR2 are MGHRA and YSYEKL. As DNA, the CDR3 is TGCGCCAGCAGCCAAGCTTCCCAATCGAACACCGGGGAGCTGTTTTTT. It codes for CASSQASQSNTGELFF.

This clonotype showed up many times. The chain links TRBV6-5 to TRBJ1-4, with D possibly being TRBD1 (5 bases). Trimming removed 2 bases at V and 8 bases at J, with 12 bases between. Germline V gene lookup returns CDR1 MNHEY and CDR2 SVGAGI. The CDR3 extends over 14 amino acids. In DNA form, the CDR3 reads TGTGCCAGCAGTTACGGGGGTGCGAGAGAAAAACTGTTTTTT. This translates into CASSYGGAREKLFF.

This clonotype came up many times. Since a much larger clone is just one base distant, this may be a read error. This chain uses TRBV19 with TRBJ2-3, with 9 bases identical to TRBD2. Germline CDR1 reads LNHDA; CDR2 reads SQIVND (reference sequence). The CDR3 is 13 residues long. The chain's CDR3 is CASRLAGMDTRYF. CDR3 nucleotides: TGTGCCAGTAGGCTAGCGGGAATGGATACGCGGTATTTT.

In its sample, this clonotype is medium-sized. This sequence joins TRBV29-1 and TRBJ1-1; weak D call: TRBD1 (6 bases). Trimming stripped 5 bases from V and 4 bases from J, with 11 bases between. The CDR3 contains 12 residues. In germline, CDR1 is SQVTM, CDR2 ANQGSEA. Here the CDR3 reads CSVLQGSTEAFF. The CDR3 coding sequence is TGCAGCGTTTTACAGGGTAGCACTGAAGCTTTCTTT.

This clonotype was picked up many times. This sequence joins TRBV6-5 and TRBJ1-4; D call uncertain. CDR3 length: 13 amino acids. Germline V lookup: CDR1 MNHEY, CDR2 SVGAGI. Trimming took 5 bases from V and 11 from J, leaving 15 bases between them. This CDR3 is CASSGIRRGKLFF. The CDR3 DNA follows: TGTGCCAGCAGTGGGATCCGCCGTGGGAAACTGTTTTTT.

There are many counts of this clonotype. V is TRBV28 and J is TRBJ1-2; D might be TRBD1 (5 bases). The germline V and J ends were trimmed by 2 bases and 1 base, with 8 bases remaining between them. CDR1 is MDHEN, CDR2 SYDVKM, per germline. CDR3 length: 14 residues. The CDR3 DNA sequence: TGTGCCAGCAGTTTAGGCGGGGGTAACTATGGCTACACCTTC. It yields the protein CASSLGGGNYGYTF.

The J gene is TRBJ1-1, the V gene TRBV27, with D possibly being TRBD1 (6 bases). CDR3 length: 12 amino acids. Trimming cost V 11 bases and J 4 bases, with 14 bases left between them. Germline CDR1 MNHEY, CDR2 SMNVEV (reference sequence). CDR3 nucleotides: TGTGCCTCCTGGGGGCTGAGCACTGAAGCTTTCTTT. Its protein product is CASWGLSTEAFF.

By its share, this clonotype is medium-sized. The chain employs TRBV11-2 and TRBJ2-3, with D unclear. Trimming removed 4 bases at V and 2 bases at J, with 1 base between. The germline gives CDR1 SGHAT, CDR2 FQNNGV. This CDR3 contains 11 residues. CDR3 nucleotides: TGTGCCAGCAGCTACACAGATACGCAGTATTTT. Amino acids: CASSYTDTQYF. Together with reference TRBV11-2 and TRBJ2-3, the CDR3 gives the full variable domain: EAGVAQSPRYKIIEKRQSVAFWCNPISGHATLYWYQQILGQGPKLLIQFQNNGVVDDSQLPKDRFSAERLKGVDSTLKIQPAKLEDSAVYLCASSYTDTQYFGPGTRLTVL.

This clonotype qualifies as medium-sized. The chain joins TRBV10-3 to TRBJ1-1; no clear D gene. The ends were cut back, 1 base at V and 4 bases at J, with 10 bases in the middle. This CDR3 is 14 amino acids long. Germline CDR1 is ENHRY and CDR2 is SYGVKD. This CDR3 is CAISEYEGTTEAFF. The CDR3 DNA follows: TGTGCCATCAGTGAGTATGAGGGAACCACTGAAGCTTTCTTT.

This clonotype is categorized as medium-sized. This chain connects TRBV6-5 to TRBJ1-5, with D perhaps TRBD1 (5 bases). Looked up from germline, CDR1 is MNHEY and CDR2 is SVGAGI. The CDR3 spans 13 residues. V lost 6 bases to trimming and J lost 7 bases, with 13 bases between them. The CDR3 loop is CASRVRDGQPQHF. CDR3 bases: TGTGCCAGCAGGGTCAGGGATGGACAGCCCCAGCATTTT.